This TCR beta chain was sequenced for a study of T cells after yellow fever vaccination. The V and J ends lost 4 bases and 2 bases, in that order; junction bases with no gene match: 4. The germline V gene encodes CDR1 MNHEY and CDR2 SVGEGT. There are 15 residues in the CDR3. TCRdb redid the calling of the 5' RACE reads with MiXCR, one entry per CDR3 protein. The table lists 500,000 to 650,000 distinct CDR3 sequences, roughly a sixth of them singletons. This clonotype was found a few times. The sequence was collected from a man aged 18 to 29 who received the YFV17D yellow fever vaccine. The specimen was PBMCs, collected about 5 days after the first yellow fever vaccination. The chain uses TRBV6-2 or TRBV6-3 and TRBJ2-2; 7 bases are shared with TRBD2. The CDR3 DNA follows: TGTGCCAGCAGTTGGAGCGGGGTAAACACCGGGGAGCTGTTTTTT. It translates to CASSWSGVNTGELFF.